Below, 21 T cell receptor beta chains from the same sample are listed, as sequenced in a study of response to subunit inactivated influenza vaccine. TCRdb reprocessed the RT-PCR reads with MiXCR, giving one entry per CDR3 protein. The sample lists 800,000 to 1,000,000 distinct CDR3 sequences, 21% occurring once. Specimen: PBMCs from blood, collected roughly 5 days after vaccination. These receptors were obtained from a man over 45 who received an inactivated influenza vaccine.

The chain combines TRBV2 with TRBJ2-5; no reliable D call. The CDR3 is 13 residues long. Trimming took 8 bases from V and 4 from J, leaving 14 bases between them. Germline values: CDR1 SNHLY, CDR2 FYNNEI. The chain's CDR3 is CASDFRSRETQYF. CDR3 sequence (DNA): TGTGCCAGCGACTTCCGATCTAGAGAGACCCAGTACTTC.

The gene calls are TRBV28 and TRBJ2-5; unclear D gene. The CDR3 has 14 residues. V was trimmed by 4 bases and J by 5 bases, leaving 14 bases between them. Germline CDR1 MDHEN, CDR2 SYDVKM. The CDR3 loop reads CASSSPVGMETQYF. CDR3 bases: TGTGCCAGCAGTTCCCCCGTGGGGATGGAGACCCAGTACTTC.

The chain has TRBV7-6 and TRBJ1-1; D not resolved. V gave up 0 bases and J gave up 1 base, with 12 bases separating them. The CDR3 is made up of 16 amino acids. Germline CDR1 is SGHVS and CDR2 is FNYEAQ. The CDR3 sequence: CASSLARLGRNTEAFF. The DNA of the CDR3 is TGTGCCAGCAGCTTAGCAAGGCTTGGCCGGAACACTGAAGCTTTCTTT.

The chain couples TRBV28 to TRBJ1-1, with 7 bases identical to TRBD1. The junction had 9 bases not matched to a gene; V was cut back by 6 bases and J by 5 bases. Germline CDR1 is MDHEN and CDR2 is SYDVKM. The CDR3 sequence is 14 residues long. The CDR3 spells CASRDRAVRTEAFF. The CDR3 region has the DNA TGTGCCAGCAGAGACAGGGCCGTTAGGACTGAAGCTTTCTTT.

There are a few counts of this clonotype. V is TRBV7-2 and J is TRBJ2-5, with D unclear. This CDR3 is 11 amino acids long. The V end lost 5 bases, the J end lost 7 bases, and 8 bases lay between the germline ends. Germline CDR1 SGHTA, CDR2 FQGNSA. For the CDR3, the DNA is TGTGCCAGCAGCCCCGCGTGGACCCAGTACTTC. Its protein product is CASSPAWTQYF.

This clonotype was observed a few times. The rearrangement links TRBV5-1 to TRBJ2-1; the match to TRBD2 covers 10 bases. V gave up 3 bases and J gave up 5 bases; unmatched junction bases: 14. CDR3 length: 18 residues. Looked up from germline, CDR1 is SGHRS and CDR2 is YFSETQ. This chain's CDR3 is CASSSQGLAQMTNNEQFF. CDR3 nucleotides: TGCGCCAGCAGCTCTCAGGGACTAGCGCAAATGACTAACAATGAGCAGTTCTTC.

This clonotype was picked up many times. The gene calls are TRBV5-1 and TRBJ2-1; no reliable D call. Trimming cost V 0 bases and J 6 bases, with 4 bases left between them. Germline-derived CDR1 and CDR2 are SGHRS and YFSETQ. The length of the CDR3 is 12 residues. The CDR3: CASSLGRNEQFF. The CDR3 bases are TGCGCCAGCAGCTTGGGGCGCAATGAGCAGTTCTTC.

The V gene is TRBV7-2, the J gene TRBJ1-4, with 8 bases that match TRBD1. V dropped 2 bases and J dropped 7; count of bases not matched to a gene: 6. Germline V CDR1 and CDR2: SGHTA, FQGNSA. CDR3 length equals 15 residues. The DNA for the CDR3 is TGTGCCAGCAGCTTAACCCAGGGGGCTGGTGAAAAACTGTTTTTT. This gives the protein CASSLTQGAGEKLFF.

This clonotype appeared a few times. This rearrangement joins TRBV7-2 to TRBJ2-1, with a tentative D call TRBD1 (5 bases). Per germline, CDR1 SGHTA and CDR2 FQGNSA. V was pared by 1 base and J by 12 bases, with 13 bases between. CDR3 size: 13 residues. This CDR3 reads CASSLGGRGGQFF. In DNA form, the CDR3 reads TGTGCCAGCAGCTTAGGGGGTAGGGGTGGGCAGTTCTTC.

This clonotype has just a few counts. J is TRBJ2-3 and V is TRBV18; TRBD1 matches at 7 bases. After removal of 4 bases from V and 6 bases from J, the junction contained 7 bases not matched to a gene. CDR1 KGHSH and CDR2 LQKENI come from the germline V gene. This CDR3 comprises 14 residues. CDR3 region: CASSHDRAPDTQYF. CDR3 bases: TGTGCCAGCTCACACGACAGGGCCCCGGATACGCAGTATTTT.

In its sample, this clonotype was seen many times. The J gene is TRBJ2-1, the V gene TRBV5-1; 10 bases align to TRBD2. Looked up from germline, CDR1 is SGHRS and CDR2 is YFSETQ. Trimming cost V 0 bases and J 4 bases; bases outside gene matches: 7. The CDR3 extends over 17 amino acids. CDR3 in amino acids: CASSLDPASGSYNEQFF. As DNA, the CDR3 is TGCGCCAGCAGCTTGGATCCCGCTAGCGGGAGTTACAATGAGCAGTTCTTC. The full variable domain, in which reference TRBV5-1 and TRBJ2-1 provide the parts outside the CDR3, is KAGVTQTPRYLIKTRGQQVTLSCSPISGHRSVSWYQQTPGQGLQFLFEYFSETQRNKGNFPGRFSGRQFSNSRSEMNVSTLELGDSALYLCASSLDPASGSYNEQFFGPGTRLTVL.

The chain employs TRBV6-9 and TRBJ2-7, with 8 nucleotides matching TRBD1. V was clipped by 0 bases and J by 7 bases; unmatched bases: 8. The CDR3 loop spans 15 amino acids. Germline lookup yields CDR1 MNHGY and CDR2 SVAAGI. The CDR3 sequence is CASSYSKAGGGEQYF. CDR3 nucleotides: TGTGCCAGCAGTTATTCTAAGGCAGGGGGCGGGGAGCAGTACTTC.

Only a few counts were recorded for this clonotype. The V and J genes are TRBV7-6 and TRBJ2-3, with 10 bases that match TRBD2. This CDR3 contains 14 residues. Germline values: CDR1 SGHVS, CDR2 FNYEAQ. V lost 4 bases, J lost 4 bases, and 2 bases stayed unmatched. CDR3: CASSSSGGSDTQYF. The CDR3 DNA is TGTGCCAGCAGCTCTAGCGGGGGTTCAGATACGCAGTATTTT.

The chain joins TRBV7-2 to TRBJ2-7, with unresolved D. Germline loops: CDR1 SGHTA, CDR2 FQGNSA. CDR3 length: 13 amino acids. V lost 4 bases and J 6 bases, leaving 13 bases between the germline ends. DNA for the CDR3: TGTGCCAGCAGCTCTCAACATGGGCTCGAGCAGTACTTC. Residues: CASSSQHGLEQYF.

The chain has TRBV30 and TRBJ2-6; D remains unclear. The ends were cut back, 0 bases at V and 3 bases at J, with 9 bases in the middle. Germline V gene data show CDR1 as GTSNPN and CDR2 as SVGIG (reference sequence). This CDR3 region has 15 residues. As DNA, the CDR3 is TGTGCCTGGAGTGTACTTGGTAGTGGGGCCAACGTCCTGACTTTC. It codes for CAWSVLGSGANVLTF.

This clonotype was picked up a small number of times. This sequence joins TRBV7-2 and TRBJ2-5, with D possibly being TRBD2 (5 bases). Trimming took off 1 base at V and 13 bases at J, with 10 bases between the two ends. The germline V gene encodes CDR1 SGHTA and CDR2 FQGNSA. This CDR3 is built from 11 residues. DNA for the CDR3: TGTGCCAGCAGCTTAGTCCGGACTCGGTACTTC. This sequence encodes CASSLVRTRYF.

J is TRBJ2-3 and V is TRBV15; 8 bases line up with TRBD1. CDR1 LNHNV and CDR2 YYDKDF come from the germline V gene (reference sequence). With V trimmed by 3 bases and J by 4 bases, 3 bases remained unmatched. This CDR3 comprises 14 residues. DNA for the CDR3: TGTGCCACCAGCAGGGACAGGGCGGCAGATACGCAGTATTTT. This codes for CATSRDRAADTQYF.

The rearrangement links TRBV2 to TRBJ1-1; D remains ambiguous. The V end lost 4 bases, the J end lost 4 bases, and 7 bases lay between the germline ends. CDR3 length equals 12 residues. Germline CDR1 reads SNHLY; CDR2 reads FYNNEI. The CDR3 DNA reads TGTGCCAGCAGTGTTGCGTCCACTGAAGCTTTCTTT. This codes for CASSVASTEAFF.

Ten or more counts support this clonotype. The rearrangement uses TRBV29-1 and TRBJ2-1, with 11 bases lining up with TRBD2. V shed 7 bases, J shed 6 bases, and the junction held 5 bases outside the gene matches. CDR1 SQVTM and CDR2 ANQGSEA come from the germline V gene. The CDR3 covers 13 residues. CDR3 amino acids: CSAGTSGVNEQFF. DNA for the CDR3: TGCAGCGCTGGGACTAGCGGAGTCAATGAGCAGTTCTTC.

The V and J genes are TRBV15 and TRBJ1-5; TRBD1 is a possible D gene (5 bases). Germline CDR1 LNHNV, CDR2 YYDKDF (reference sequence). Trimming removed 0 bases from V and 0 bases from J, with 12 bases in between. The CDR3 spans 17 residues. CDR3 loop: CATSRDPGGYSNQPQHF. CDR3 nucleotide sequence: TGTGCCACCAGCAGAGATCCCGGGGGATATAGCAATCAGCCCCAGCATTTT.

This sequence joins TRBV7-9 and TRBJ1-4, with a possible D match to TRBD1 (5 bases). The CDR3 sequence is 14 residues long. Trimming left V 2 bases short and J 6 bases short, with 10 bases between. Germline CDR1 SEHNR, CDR2 FQNEAQ (reference sequence). CDR3 bases: TGTGCCAGCAGCTTAAGCGGGGGATATGAAAAACTGTTTTTT. It codes for CASSLSGGYEKLFF.